The 5 T cell receptor beta chains presented below share a single source sample, sequenced in a study of T cell repertoires in cytomegalovirus infection. MiXCR was run by TCRdb on the reads, yielding one entry per CDR3 protein. The sample records about 770,000 distinct CDR3 sequences, just under 30% being singletons. The antigens these receptors bind are not known. The material sequenced was cultured CD8+ T cells from PBMCs, taken from culture after CMV antigen stimulation. These TCRs come from a human donor in good health (CMV status not recorded). Some clones in this sample may be carry-over from other donors' samples.

J is TRBJ2-7 and V is TRBV5-6, with D perhaps TRBD2 (6 bases). Germline V gives CDR1 SGHDT, CDR2 YYEEEE. The CDR3 runs to 14 residues. CDR3 amino acids: CASSFGTGSYEQYV. The DNA of the CDR3 is TGCGCCAGCAGCTTCGGGACTGGATCCTACGAGCAGTACGTC.

CDR3 in DNA: TGTGCCAGCAGCCCCTCTAGCGGGGGGGCTTACGGGGAGCTGTTTTTT. Amino acids: CASSPSSGGAYGELFF. The chain employs TRBV6-2 or TRBV6-3 and TRBJ2-2; 12 nucleotides match TRBD2. With 6 bases clipped from V and 7 bases from J, the junction kept 9 bases outside the gene matches. Germline CDR1 MNHEY, CDR2 SVGEGT. This CDR3 spans 16 amino acids.

V and J are TRBV27 and TRBJ2-1, with 7 bases matching TRBD1. Germline loops: CDR1 MNHEY, CDR2 SMNVEV (reference sequence). Germline trimming cut 6 bases from V and 0 bases from J; bases unmatched to any gene: 8. The CDR3 is 16 residues long. The CDR3 bases are TGTGCCAGCAGCCTCGGACAGGTGGTCTCCTACAATGAGCAGTTCTTC. Translation gives CASSLGQVVSYNEQFF.

This clonotype was detected ten times or more. The chain carries TRBV12-3 or TRBV12-4 and TRBJ1-2, with TRBD1 identical over 7 bases. The CDR3 loop spans 14 amino acids. Unmatched junction bases numbered 5, after V lost 5 bases and J lost 2 bases. Here the CDR3 DNA reads TGTGCCAGCAGTCCCGCGGGACAGAACTATGGCTACACCTTC. This gives the protein CASSPAGQNYGYTF.

The rearrangement uses TRBV5-1 and TRBJ2-1, with D perhaps TRBD1 (6 bases). Germline CDR1 is SGHRS and CDR2 is YFSETQ. This CDR3 comprises 13 residues. Deletions cut 5 bases from V and 6 bases from J, with 12 bases between. The CDR3 DNA sequence: TGCGCCAGCAGACCGGACAGTATCAATGAGCAGTTCTTC. Protein: CASRPDSINEQFF. The entire variable domain, with the rest obtained from reference TRBV5-1 and TRBJ2-1, is as follows: KAGVTQTPRYLIKTRGQQVTLSCSPISGHRSVSWYQQTPGQGLQFLFEYFSETQRNKGNFPGRFSGRQFSNSRSEMNVSTLELGDSALYLCASRPDSINEQFFGPGTRLTVL.